These 18 T cell receptor beta chains were all obtained from the same sample, sequenced in a study of Ad26.COV2.S vaccination and SARS-CoV-2 variants. The data were produced by immunoSEQ multiplex PCR, yet TCRdb's version contains in-frame clones alone and is incomplete. Of about 500,000 clones listed, 89% are singletons. Described treatment: over 15 received Ad26.COV2.S at low or high dose, single or two shots; roughly 5 received placebo; per-sample allocation not given. Vaccine and placebo recipients were sampled on day 63 after the first injection. Specimen: peripheral blood, collected in a trial of Ad26.COV2.S vaccine versus placebo. The receptors were sampled from a person between 18 and 59 years old who received the Ad26.COV2.S COVID-19 vaccine or a placebo.

V is TRBV7-8 and J is TRBJ2-2; D is unresolved. The germline V and J ends were trimmed by 6 bases and 2 bases, with 19 bases remaining between them. The CDR3 sequence is 17 residues long. Germline-derived CDR1 and CDR2 are SGHVS and FQNEAQ. The CDR3 loop reads CASRQLGSSFNTGELFF. In DNA form, the CDR3 reads TGTGCCAGCAGACAATTGGGTAGCTCCTTTAACACCGGGGAGCTGTTTTTT.

J is TRBJ2-7 and V is TRBV7-3; 8 nucleotides line up with TRBD1. This CDR3 region has 15 residues. V gave up 5 bases and J gave up 2 bases; unmatched junction bases: 8. CDR1 is SGHTA and CDR2 is FQGTGA in the germline V gene. CDR3 protein: CASSPRDRNTYEQYF. The CDR3 nucleotides read TGTGCCAGCAGCCCGCGGGACAGGAATACCTACGAGCAGTACTTC.

V gene TRBV3-1 (or the pseudogene TRBV3-2) combines with J gene TRBJ1-4; D uncertain. Germline V CDR1 and CDR2: LGHDT, YNNKEL (reference sequence). The CDR3 consists of 15 residues. V was trimmed by 1 base and J by 2 bases, leaving 8 bases between them. The chain's CDR3 is CASSQVGVTNEKLFF. The DNA for the CDR3 is TGTGCCAGCAGCCAAGTTGGGGTGACTAATGAAAAACTGTTTTTT.

The chain links TRBV6-5 to TRBJ1-4; 7 bases map to TRBD1. In germline, CDR1 is MNHEY, CDR2 SVGAGI. Losses at the gene ends were 6 bases for V and 2 bases for J; bases not matched to a gene: 6. CDR3 length: 15 amino acids. The CDR3 DNA reads as TGTGCCAGCAGGGTATACAGGGGTACTAATGAAAAACTGTTTTTT. Protein: CASRVYRGTNEKLFF.

This chain links TRBV28 with TRBJ2-1; 9 bases fit TRBD1. The CDR3 sequence is 15 residues long. From germline, CDR1 is MDHEN and CDR2 SYDVKM. Losses at the gene ends were 6 bases for V and 0 bases for J; bases not matched to a gene: 3. The CDR3: CASRTGGYSYNEQFF. In nucleotides, the CDR3 is TGTGCCAGCAGAACAGGGGGCTACTCCTACAATGAGCAGTTCTTC. The full variable domain, in which reference TRBV28 and TRBJ2-1 provide the parts outside the CDR3, is DVKVTQSSRYLVKRTGEKVFLECVQDMDHENMFWYRQDPGLGLRLIYFSYDVKMKEKGDIPEGYSVSREKKERFSLILESASTNQTSMYLCASRTGGYSYNEQFFGPGTRLTVL.

This clone was seen once. This sequence joins TRBV5-5 and TRBJ1-2, with D unresolved. Germline loops: CDR1 SGHKS, CDR2 YYEKEE (reference sequence). The CDR3 spans 12 residues. V was clipped by 0 bases and J by 9 bases, with 9 bases between them. The CDR3 nucleotides read TGTGCCAGCAGCTTGGTTTCTCCGAGCTACACCTTC. Residues: CASSLVSPSYTF.

The gene calls are TRBV28 and TRBJ1-2, with 12 bases identical to TRBD1. V lost 6 bases, J lost 0 bases, and 8 bases stayed unmatched. From germline, CDR1 is MDHEN and CDR2 SYDVKM. The CDR3 length is 17 residues. The CDR3: CASRSPGQGASNYGYTF. Here the CDR3 DNA reads TGTGCCAGCAGGTCGCCGGGACAGGGGGCTTCTAACTATGGCTACACCTTC.

A remark on this clone: The same CDR3 also results from other DNA sequences found in this sample. The rearrangement links TRBV12-3 or TRBV12-4 to TRBJ1-1, with a weak D call TRBD1 (6 bases). V lost 7 bases and J 0 bases, leaving 9 bases between the germline ends. The CDR3 is made up of 13 amino acids. The CDR3 region has the DNA TGTGCCAGCACCGGACAGATGAACACTGAAGCTTTCTTT. This gives the protein CASTGQMNTEAFF.

The genes are TRBV2 and TRBJ2-7; 10 nucleotides match TRBD1. The J segment lost 3 bases and the V segment lost 3 bases, leaving 8 bases of the junction unmatched. CDR1 SNHLY and CDR2 FYNNEI come from the germline V gene. The CDR3 is made up of 16 amino acids. The CDR3 loop reads CASSDSGQGINYEQYF. CDR3 nucleotide sequence: TGTGCCAGCAGTGATTCGGGACAGGGGATTAACTACGAGCAGTACTTC.

This chain uses TRBV9 with TRBJ2-1; D is unresolved. Germline values: CDR1 SGDLS, CDR2 YYNGEE. The CDR3 is 14 residues long. V shed 0 bases and J shed 8 bases, with 12 bases lying between them. CDR3 sequence reads: CASSVEGSHHEQFF. CDR3 DNA: TGTGCCAGCAGCGTAGAGGGTTCCCACCATGAGCAGTTCTTC.

The gene calls are TRBV30 and TRBJ1-1; perhaps TRBD1 as D (5 bases). Trimming shortened V by 2 bases and J by 4 bases, and 17 bases separated the two germline ends. Germline CDR1 GTSNPN, CDR2 SVGIG (reference sequence). The CDR3 consists of 15 residues. CDR3 bases: TGTGCCTGGAGTCTTGGGCTTTCTGGGGCCACTGAAGCTTTCTTT. It yields the protein CAWSLGLSGATEAFF.

V is TRBV18 and J is TRBJ1-1, with no clear D. The CDR3 sequence is 16 residues long. Germline lookup yields CDR1 KGHSH and CDR2 LQKENI. Trimming shortened V by 0 bases and J by 0 bases, and 11 bases separated the two germline ends. The CDR3, as DNA: TGTGCCAGCTCACCACCGGGAGGGCCCATGAACACTGAAGCTTTCTTT. Amino acid sequence: CASSPPGGPMNTEAFF.

In this sample, this clone turned up once. The J gene is TRBJ2-3, the V gene TRBV12-3 or TRBV12-4, with D hard to call. Trimming shortened V by 3 bases and J by 4 bases, and 5 bases separated the two germline ends. The length of the CDR3 is 12 residues. CDR3 sequence: CASSFSPDTQYF. Here the CDR3 DNA reads TGTGCCAGCAGTTTTTCGCCAGATACGCAGTATTTT.

The V and J genes are TRBV4-1 and TRBJ2-2, with 7 bases that match TRBD1. CDR1 is MGHRA and CDR2 is YSYEKL in the germline V gene. The CDR3 consists of 18 residues. Losses at the gene ends were 0 bases for V and 5 bases for J; bases not matched to a gene: 12. CDR3 in amino acids: CASSQDLFGQDGTGELFF. The CDR3, as DNA: TGCGCCAGCAGCCAAGATCTTTTCGGACAGGACGGGACCGGGGAGCTGTTTTTT.

J is TRBJ1-1 and V is TRBV12-3 or TRBV12-4; TRBD1 aligns across 7 bases. V lost 5 bases to trimming and J lost 7 bases; unmatched junction nucleotides: 7. CDR3 length: 13 amino acids. The CDR3: CASSPRQGGEAFF. As DNA, the CDR3 is TGTGCCAGCAGTCCCAGACAGGGAGGTGAAGCTTTCTTT.

The chain has TRBV28 and TRBJ2-7; either TRBD1 or TRBD2 may fit D (6 bases each). In germline, CDR1 is MDHEN, CDR2 SYDVKM. CDR3 length: 17 residues. The ends were cut back, 2 bases at V and 1 base at J, with 18 bases in the middle. The CDR3 protein is CASSLIPGAPHSYEQYF. CDR3 nucleotides: TGTGCCAGCAGTTTAATTCCGGGGGCGCCTCATTCCTACGAGCAGTACTTC.

The chain recombines TRBV4-1 with TRBJ1-5, with D hard to call. The CDR3 sequence is 13 residues long. The V gene lost 5 bases and the J gene lost 0 bases, with 5 bases spanning the gap. Germline V gene lookup returns CDR1 MGHRA and CDR2 YSYEKL. The CDR3 DNA is TGCGCCAGCAGCGTCTATAGCAATCAGCCCCAGCATTTT. Protein product: CASSVYSNQPQHF.

This clone was counted a single time. The chain has TRBV28 and TRBJ1-6, with D unresolved. The germline V gene has CDR1 MDHEN and CDR2 SYDVKM. The ends were cut back, 6 bases at V and 0 bases at J, with 12 bases in the middle. The CDR3 spans 16 residues. CDR3 loop: CASSLGQRSYNSPLHF. In nucleotides, the CDR3 is TGTGCCAGCAGCCTAGGTCAGCGCTCCTATAATTCACCCCTCCACTTT.